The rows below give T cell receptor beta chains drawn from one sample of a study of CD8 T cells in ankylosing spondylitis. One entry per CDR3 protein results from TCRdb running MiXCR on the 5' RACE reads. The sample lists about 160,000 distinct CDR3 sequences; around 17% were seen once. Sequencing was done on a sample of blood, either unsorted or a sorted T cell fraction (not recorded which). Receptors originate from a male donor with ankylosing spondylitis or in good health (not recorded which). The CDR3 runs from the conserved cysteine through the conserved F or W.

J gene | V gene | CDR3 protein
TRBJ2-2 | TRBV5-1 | CASSSASGNTGELFF
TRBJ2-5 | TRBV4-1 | CASAGSGSGETQYF
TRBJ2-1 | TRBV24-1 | CATSGQASYNEQFF
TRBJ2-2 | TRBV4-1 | CASSPNSGKTGELFF
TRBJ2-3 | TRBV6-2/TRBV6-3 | CASSFLVSTDTQYF
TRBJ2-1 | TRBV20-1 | CSASELAGSIEQFF
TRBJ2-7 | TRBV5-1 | CASSETSGSYEQYF
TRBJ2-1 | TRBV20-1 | CSARKARPNNEQFF
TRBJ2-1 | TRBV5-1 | CASSRAGGSFLAEQFF
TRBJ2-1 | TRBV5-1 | CASSLALAGGNEQFF
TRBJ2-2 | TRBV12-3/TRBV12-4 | CASSLKSGTGELFF
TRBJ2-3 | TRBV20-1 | CCARDIIPGTMPDTQYF
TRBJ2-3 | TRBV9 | CASSSSHTDTQYF
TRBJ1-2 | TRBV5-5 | CASSMNGGYTF
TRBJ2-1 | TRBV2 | CASSEIWLAEEVKLFF
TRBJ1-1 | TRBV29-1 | CSGKGAVEAFF
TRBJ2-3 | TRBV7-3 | CASSLRGISTDTQYF
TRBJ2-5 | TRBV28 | CASSPEANRGETQYF
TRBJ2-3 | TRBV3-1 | CASSKGTRTDTQYF
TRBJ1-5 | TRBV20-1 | CSARQNSNQPQHF
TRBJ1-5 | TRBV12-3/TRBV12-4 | CASSLLPPGQGLGNQPQHF
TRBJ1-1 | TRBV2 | CASRAGARNAEAFF
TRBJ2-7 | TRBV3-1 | CASWEHRTYEQYF
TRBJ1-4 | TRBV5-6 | CASSFRGVNEKLFF
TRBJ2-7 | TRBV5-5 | CASRDDRASYEQYF
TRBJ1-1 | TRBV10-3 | CASSGTGTTEAFF
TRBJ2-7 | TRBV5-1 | CASSFPGRDYEQYF
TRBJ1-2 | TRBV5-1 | CASSLRSGGGPNYGYTF
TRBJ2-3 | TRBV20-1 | CSAPGSGRTDTQYF
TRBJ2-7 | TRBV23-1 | CASSQFLYEQYF
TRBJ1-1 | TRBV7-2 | CASLLTGGLMNTEAFF
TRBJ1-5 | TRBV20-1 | CSASPGNQPQHF
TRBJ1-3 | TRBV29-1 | CSGWQPGNTIYF
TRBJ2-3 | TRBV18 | CASSPIRDRGTDTQYF
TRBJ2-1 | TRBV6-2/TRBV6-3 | CASSLLAGAYNEQFF
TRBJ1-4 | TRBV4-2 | CASSQGGVKLFF
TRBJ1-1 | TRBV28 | CASIKLNTEAFF
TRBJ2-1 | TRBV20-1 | CSARGGGFSYNEQFF
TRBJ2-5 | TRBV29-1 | CSVGYQETQYF
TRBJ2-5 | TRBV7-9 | CASSPSRETQYF
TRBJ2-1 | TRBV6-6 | CASSYSPYRPPSSYNEQFF
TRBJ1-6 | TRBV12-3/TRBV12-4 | CASSTGTDNSPLHF
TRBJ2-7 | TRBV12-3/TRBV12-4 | CASSENGPSYEQYF
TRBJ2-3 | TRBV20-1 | CSARVLREIGDTQYF
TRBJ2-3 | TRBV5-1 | CASSLGSYTDTQYF
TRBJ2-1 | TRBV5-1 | CASSVGGQGFNGQFF
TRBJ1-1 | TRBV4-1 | CASSQPGTGSTEAFF
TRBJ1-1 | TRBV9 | CASSVGEGGVRAFF
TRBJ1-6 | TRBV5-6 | CASKPRGEYNSPLHF
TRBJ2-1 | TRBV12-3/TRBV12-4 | CASSSGGRAGVYNEQFF
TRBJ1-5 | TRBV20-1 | CSASAQQKNQPQHF
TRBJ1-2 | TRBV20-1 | CSAKQGEVNYGYTF
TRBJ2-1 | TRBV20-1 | CSASVGGSLVSEQFF
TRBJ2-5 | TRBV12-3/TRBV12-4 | CASRTGVATQYF
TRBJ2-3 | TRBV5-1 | CASSYGIQTEGATQYF